Many counts were recorded for the clone carrying this TCR beta chain. Researchers took RNA transcripts and amplified the TCR beta CDR3 regions from them. When the TCR CDR3 underwent first-round RT-PCR, the HTBI primer set was used. Each CDR3 protein gets one entry after TCRdb re-called the multiplex PCR reads with MiXCR. The data hold a few hundred thousand distinct CDR3 sequences, with about an eighth observed a single time. The data derive from a study of T cells in Graves' hyperthyroidism and ophthalmopathy. The germline V gene encodes CDR1 MDHEN and CDR2 SYDVKM. With V trimmed by 6 bases and J by 4 bases, 7 bases remained unmatched. CDR3 length: 15 residues.

The clonotype comes from a middle-aged woman with Graves' ophthalmopathy. V usage is TRBV28 and J usage is TRBJ1-5; TRBD1 matches at 9 bases. What was sequenced was blood. CDR3 sequence: CASSWGTGMNQPQHF. The CDR3 DNA is TGTGCCAGCAGCTGGGGGACAGGGATGAATCAGCCCCAGCATTTT.